The 3 T cell receptor beta chains below come from one sample, sequenced in a study of cytomegalovirus exposure and HLA in healthy donors. PCR used 60 Vbeta primers and 13 Jbeta primers. Libraries were prepared by immunoSEQ multiplex PCR; TCRdb keeps only in-frame clonotypes and omits some of them. The repertoire holds approximately 140,000 clones, 73% seen once, with about an eighth in the top ten. Sequenced material: PBMCs. Receptors originate from a human donor in good health.

The CDR3 sequence is CASSYTGGGEKLFF. CDR3 DNA: TGTGCCAGCAGCTATACAGGGGGTGGCGAAAAACTGTTTTTT. The gene calls are TRBV5-6 and TRBJ1-4; 8 positions agree with TRBD1. After removal of 3 bases from V and 8 bases from J, the junction contained 6 bases not matched to a gene. The CDR3 runs 14 residues. In germline, CDR1 is SGHDT, CDR2 YYEEEE. The whole variable domain, remainder taken from reference TRBV5-6 and TRBJ1-4, is DAGVTQSPTHLIKTRGQQVTLRCSPKSGHDTVSWYQQALGQGPQFIFQYYEEEERQRGNFPDRFSGHQFPNYSSELNVNALLLGDSALYLCASSYTGGGEKLFFGSGTQLSVL.

V is TRBV2 and J is TRBJ1-5; no firm D call. The CDR3 has 15 amino acids. Germline V lookup: CDR1 SNHLY, CDR2 FYNNEI. V was cut by 3 bases and J by 3 bases, with 12 bases left in between. CDR3 sequence: CASSELGRDNQPQHF. The CDR3 DNA follows: TGTGCCAGCAGTGAGTTGGGGAGGGACAATCAGCCCCAGCATTTT.

This clone was seen only a few times. The rearrangement joins TRBV15 to TRBJ1-1; a weak D match, TRBD1 (5 bases). Germline V gene data show CDR1 as LNHNV and CDR2 as YYDKDF (reference sequence). The V gene lost 0 bases and the J gene lost 5 bases, with 10 bases spanning the gap. CDR3 length equals 14 residues. CDR3 DNA: TGTGCCACCAGCAGAGATCTGCGGGGGACTGAAGCTTTCTTT. Its translation: CATSRDLRGTEAFF.